These 27 T cell receptor beta chains share one sample of origin, sequenced in a study of T cell responses to AZD1222 COVID-19 vaccine. The data were produced by immunoSEQ multiplex PCR, yet TCRdb's version contains in-frame clones alone and is incomplete. Here the sample spans approximately 120,000 clones, more than 70% being singletons. This material consisted of peripheral blood, taken on day 0 of AZD1222 vaccination. The receptors come from an adult in good health.

The V call is TRBV10-3, the J call TRBJ1-1; the D gene is possibly TRBD1 (5 bases). Deletions cut 10 bases from V and 8 bases from J, with 23 bases between. Germline V gives CDR1 ENHRY, CDR2 SYGVKD. CDR3 length equals 14 residues. As DNA, the CDR3 is TGTGCCACCACTACAGGTCCGTCTGAGGAAGAAGCTTTCTTT. Amino acid sequence: CATTTGPSEEEAFF.

This chain connects TRBV2 to TRBJ1-6; 7 nucleotides agree with TRBD1. The CDR3 contains 15 residues. With V trimmed by 0 bases and J by 9 bases, 5 bases remained unmatched. The V gene's germline CDR1 is SNHLY and CDR2 FYNNEI. CDR3 protein: CASSEALRGSSPLHF. The CDR3 DNA reads as TGTGCCAGCAGTGAAGCGCTCAGGGGGAGTTCACCCCTCCACTTT.

CDR3: CSASKVYSNQPQHF. The CDR3 DNA is TGCAGTGCTAGTAAGGTTTATAGCAATCAGCCCCAGCATTTT. The rearrangement links TRBV20-1 to TRBJ1-5; D unclear. The CDR3 covers 14 residues. Germline V gives CDR1 DFQATT, CDR2 SNEGSKA (reference sequence). V shed 3 bases and J shed 0 bases, with 9 bases lying between them.

This clone came up a few times. The rearrangement joins TRBV28 to TRBJ1-3; D remains ambiguous. This CDR3 spans 13 amino acids. CDR1 is MDHEN, CDR2 SYDVKM, per germline. Trimming took 2 bases from V and 2 from J, leaving 4 bases between them. CDR3 sequence reads: CASSLTAGNTIYF. CDR3 nucleotides: TGTGCCAGCAGTTTAACGGCTGGAAACACCATATATTTT.

The CDR3 bases are TGTGCCAGCAGTTACACAGGGGGCCGGGATCAGCCCCAGCATTTT. Encoded protein: CASSYTGGRDQPQHF. The rearrangement uses TRBV6-5 and TRBJ1-5, with TRBD1 matching over 9 bases. Germline V lookup: CDR1 MNHEY, CDR2 SVGAGI. J lost 5 bases, V lost 2 bases, and 4 bases had no gene match. The CDR3 spans 15 residues.

V gene TRBV28 combines with J gene TRBJ2-7, with 13 bases matching TRBD2. Germline V gives CDR1 MDHEN, CDR2 SYDVKM. The V and J ends lost 3 bases and 5 bases, in that order; junction bases with no gene match: 4. The CDR3 totals 15 residues. CDR3 residues: CASSLGTSGNDEQYF. The CDR3 coding sequence is TGTGCCAGCAGTTTGGGGACTAGCGGGAACGACGAGCAGTACTTC. The full variable domain, with the rest looked up from reference TRBV28 and TRBJ2-7, is DVKVTQSSRYLVKRTGEKVFLECVQDMDHENMFWYRQDPGLGLRLIYFSYDVKMKEKGDIPEGYSVSREKKERFSLILESASTNQTSMYLCASSLGTSGNDEQYFGPGTRLTVT.

The genes are TRBV19 and TRBJ2-6; D is ambiguous. This CDR3 has 16 residues. The germline V gene has CDR1 LNHDA and CDR2 SQIVND (reference sequence). V gave up 3 bases and J gave up 0 bases, with 9 bases separating them. The CDR3 coding sequence is TGTGCCAGTAGTATCTCGGGTCGCTCTGGGGCCAACGTCCTGACTTTC. This sequence encodes CASSISGRSGANVLTF.

The chain links TRBV5-1 to TRBJ1-2, with TRBD1 matching over 9 bases. CDR1 and CDR2 (germline): SGHRS, YFSETQ. This CDR3 spans 12 amino acids. V was clipped by 4 bases and J by 6 bases; unmatched bases: 1. The CDR3 nucleotides read TGCGCCAGCAGCCGGACAGGGGATGGCTACACCTTC. This translates into CASSRTGDGYTF.

This chain joins TRBV18 and TRBJ1-2; TRBD1 might be the D (5 bases). The V gene's germline CDR1 is KGHSH and CDR2 LQKENI. The CDR3 contains 15 residues. Between the trimmed V and J ends, which lost 2 bases and 2 bases, there was a span of 12 bases. CDR3 residues: CASSPSAGNNYGYTF. CDR3 bases: TGTGCCAGCTCACCATCGGCAGGGAACAACTATGGCTACACCTTC.

The rearrangement links TRBV7-3 to TRBJ2-1, with no clear D. The CDR3 totals 14 residues. Germline CDR1 is SGHTA and CDR2 is FQGTGA. The germline V and J ends were trimmed by 5 bases and 8 bases, with 16 bases remaining between them. CDR3 in DNA: TGTGCCAGCAGCCCCTCTATGGAAGGTGATGAGCAGTTCTTC. Amino acids: CASSPSMEGDEQFF.

The chain has TRBV28 and TRBJ1-4, with D possibly matching TRBD1 (6 bases). Trimming removed 6 bases at V and 0 bases at J, with 11 bases between. The CDR3 has 15 residues. Germline-derived CDR1 and CDR2 are MDHEN and SYDVKM. For the CDR3, the DNA is TGTGCCAGCAGCTCGACAGGTGCAACTAATGAAAAACTGTTTTTT. Its translation is CASSSTGATNEKLFF.

This rearrangement joins TRBV5-1 to TRBJ2-1; TRBD2 matches at 15 bases. CDR1 and CDR2 (germline): SGHRS, YFSETQ. V lost 4 bases, J lost 7 bases, and 3 bases stayed unmatched. The CDR3 is made up of 15 amino acids. Written as DNA, the CDR3 is TGCGCCAGCAGCGTAGGACTAGCGGGAGGGAATGAGCAGTTCTTC. Translating gives CASSVGLAGGNEQFF.

This chain connects TRBV24-1 to TRBJ1-5; D is uncertain. Trimming took off 1 base at V and 10 bases at J, with 16 bases between the two ends. The CDR3 has 15 amino acids. The germline gives CDR1 KGHDR, CDR2 SFDVKD. The CDR3 loop reads CATSDFRAGLFPQHF. The CDR3 DNA follows: TGTGCCACCAGTGATTTTAGGGCAGGTCTTTTCCCCCAGCATTTT.

The genes are TRBV7-2 and TRBJ2-7, with TRBD2 matching 10 bases. With 3 bases clipped from V and 2 bases from J, the junction kept 4 bases outside the gene matches. The germline V gene has CDR1 SGHTA and CDR2 FQGNSA. The CDR3 is 15 residues long. CDR3 residues: CASSFIAGGAYEQYF. CDR3 nucleotides: TGTGCCAGCAGCTTTATAGCGGGGGGAGCCTACGAGCAGTACTTC.

V usage is TRBV20-1 and J usage is TRBJ2-7; D remains unclear. There are 10 residues in the CDR3. CDR1 DFQATT and CDR2 SNEGSKA come from the germline V gene (reference sequence). V was trimmed by 7 bases and J by 3 bases, leaving 7 bases between them. This chain's CDR3 is CSVGVYEQYF. The CDR3 DNA is TGCAGTGTTGGCGTCTACGAGCAGTACTTC.

The chain combines TRBV5-1 with TRBJ2-7, with D possibly being TRBD1 (5 bases). The V end lost 6 bases, the J end lost 2 bases, and 15 bases lay between the germline ends. CDR3 length: 14 amino acids. Germline lookup yields CDR1 SGHRS and CDR2 YFSETQ. The CDR3 here is CASTLMGLPYEQYF. Here the CDR3 DNA reads TGCGCCAGCACCCTCATGGGGCTGCCCTACGAGCAGTACTTC.

J is TRBJ2-7 and V is TRBV11-2; D unclear. Between the trimmed V and J ends, which lost 1 base and 5 bases, there was a span of 15 bases. Germline V lookup: CDR1 SGHAT, CDR2 FQNNGV. The CDR3 runs to 15 residues. CDR3 in amino acids: CASSLGTSRLDEQYF. In DNA, the CDR3 is TGTGCCAGCAGCTTAGGGACCTCTCGGCTGGACGAGCAGTACTTC.

The chain carries TRBV28 and TRBJ1-2; 8 positions match TRBD1. Germline CDR1 is MDHEN and CDR2 is SYDVKM. The CDR3 totals 17 residues. Trimming at V came to 8 bases and at J to 2 bases, leaving 16 bases not matched to a gene. The CDR3 DNA is TGTGCCAGCGCCCCATGGGTGACAGGGGACCAGAACTATGGCTACACCTTC. Translated, it gives CASAPWVTGDQNYGYTF.

The chain employs TRBV6-5 and TRBJ1-5, with 12 bases identical to TRBD1. Germline values: CDR1 MNHEY, CDR2 SVGAGI. This CDR3 is built from 15 residues. With 4 bases clipped from V and 7 bases from J, the junction kept 5 bases outside the gene matches. CDR3 sequence reads: CASSSGTGGWQPQHF. As DNA, the CDR3 is TGTGCCAGCAGTTCCGGGACAGGGGGCTGGCAGCCCCAGCATTTT.

The chain couples TRBV10-3 to TRBJ2-7, with 9 bases lining up with TRBD1. J was trimmed by 2 bases and V by 3 bases; bases with no gene match: 8. The CDR3 extends over 16 amino acids. Germline-derived CDR1 and CDR2 are ENHRY and SYGVKD. Written as DNA, the CDR3 is TGTGCCATCAGTGACGCCGGGACAGGGAAGGCCTACGAGCAGTACTTC. Its protein product is CAISDAGTGKAYEQYF.

The rearrangement links TRBV27 to TRBJ1-1; 7 bases are shared with TRBD1. This CDR3 region has 13 residues. J was trimmed by 6 bases and V by 2 bases; bases with no gene match: 3. CDR1 is MNHEY, CDR2 SMNVEV, per germline (reference sequence). The CDR3 DNA follows: TGTGCCAGCAGTTTAAAGGGGACAGCTGAAGCTTTCTTT. Protein sequence: CASSLKGTAEAFF.

The CDR3 sequence is CASRDPGQDYNEQFF. For the CDR3, the DNA is TGTGCCAGCAGGGATCCGGGACAGGACTACAATGAGCAGTTCTTC. This chain links TRBV6-5 with TRBJ2-1; 8 bases agree with TRBD1. Unmatched junction bases numbered 7, after V lost 6 bases and J lost 3 bases. Germline CDR1 MNHEY, CDR2 SVGAGI. There are 15 residues in the CDR3.

The table lists this clone with a few counts. The V call is TRBV10-3, the J call TRBJ2-7, with D possibly called TRBD1 or TRBD2 (6 bases each). The germline CDR1 and CDR2 sequences are ENHRY and SYGVKD. V shed 2 bases and J shed 0 bases, with 14 bases lying between them. This CDR3 comprises 16 residues. The CDR3 sequence is CAISEERGAVSYEQYF. CDR3 bases: TGTGCCATCAGTGAGGAGAGGGGGGCGGTCTCCTACGAGCAGTACTTC.

The V call is TRBV13, the J call TRBJ1-1; no reliable D call. Germline V gene data show CDR1 as PRHDT and CDR2 as FYEKMQ (reference sequence). V lost 4 bases, J lost 5 bases, and 17 bases lay in between. The CDR3 extends over 15 amino acids. The CDR3 nucleotides read TGTGCCAGCAGCTACGTCCCTCAAGGGAGGACTGAAGCTTTCTTT. Protein sequence: CASSYVPQGRTEAFF.

The rearrangement joins TRBV30 to TRBJ2-5, with D unclear. The CDR3 is made up of 15 amino acids. From germline, CDR1 is GTSNPN and CDR2 SVGIG (reference sequence). Trimming removed 0 bases from V and 1 base from J, with 12 bases in between. This CDR3 reads CAWSVTGLAQETQYF. CDR3 nucleotides: TGTGCCTGGAGTGTCACCGGATTGGCCCAAGAGACCCAGTACTTC.

The CDR3 protein is CASSADRARGYTF. The CDR3 nucleotides read TGCGCCAGCAGCGCCGACAGGGCTCGGGGCTACACCTTC. V and J are TRBV10-1 and TRBJ1-2, with 7 bases lining up with TRBD1. CDR1 and CDR2 from the germline V gene are WNHNN and SYGVQD (reference sequence). J gave up 8 bases and V 6 bases, and 9 bases lay outside the gene matches. This CDR3 has 13 residues.

The rearrangement links TRBV10-2 to TRBJ1-1, with 10 positions matching TRBD1. The CDR3 spans 13 residues. The germline gives CDR1 WSHSY, CDR2 SAAADI. The J segment lost 10 bases and the V segment lost 5 bases, leaving 7 bases of the junction unmatched. CDR3 amino acids: CASSRDRGSVAFF. DNA of the CDR3: TGCGCCAGCAGTCGGGACAGGGGATCCGTAGCTTTCTTT.